A single TCR beta chain is shown here with its context. Its antigen is currently unknown. This record belongs to a study of quantifying T cell responses using KT2 cells. Across the whole study: Reverse transcription used primers in the TCR alpha and beta constant regions. The T4 ligation step was estimated to exceed 9% efficiency under optimum conditions. A predetermined fluorescence threshold ended the second PCR, run as a qPCR.

The cDNA 3' end received a ligated oligonucleotide with a UMI. First-round PCR used around 4 cycles and beta primers RC1.1 and RC1.2 covering TRBC1 and TRBC2. TCRdb called the UMI-ligation and nested PCR reads again in MiXCR, with one record for every CDR3 protein. The sample yields about 53,000 distinct CDR3 sequences, roughly an eighth seen once. Study-level results: Even the lowest spike-in, about one KT2 cell per 100,000 PBMC, yielded detectable KT2 sequences.

The receptor was derived from a human donor. Sequencing was performed on PBMCs spiked with cells of the T cell clone KT2.

The DNA of the CDR3 is TGTGCCAGCAGCTTGTGGGTAGCGGGGAGCACAGATACGCAGTATTTT. Amino acid sequence: CASSLWVAGSTDTQYF. The chain combines TRBV5-4 with TRBJ2-3, with 8 bases identical to TRBD2. This CDR3 is 16 amino acids long. J gave up 0 bases and V 1 base, and 4 bases lay outside the gene matches. Germline assignment: CDR1 SGHNT and CDR2 YYREEE (reference sequence).